These 20 T cell receptor beta chains were sequenced from one sample in a study of PD-1 blockade in classical Hodgkin lymphoma. As to time point: cycle 4 day 1 (C4D1), after less than 7 weeks of nivolumab. All the patients suffered relapse after autologous stem cell transplantation, and brentuximab vedotin exposure differed. Purified CD4+ T cells were obtained from thawed PBMCs through magnetic negative selection. Using immunoSEQ multiplex PCR, the repertoire was profiled, and TCRdb retains in-frame clones only, with some absent. Of roughly 30,000 clones listed, 80% to 90% were seen once; the top ten hold around 0.58%. This specimen was CD4+ T cells from blood, taken before the fourth cycle of nivolumab. The receptor set was obtained from a human donor with classical Hodgkin lymphoma.

The chain recombines TRBV23-1 with TRBJ2-5; D is perhaps TRBD1 (6 bases). TRBV23-1 is flagged as an ORF with uncertain function. Trimming left V 6 bases short and J 3 bases short, with 20 bases between. The CDR3 has 16 amino acids. CDR3 sequence (DNA): TGCGCCAGCAGACCGGACAGACCACTTGCGAAAGAGACCCAGTACTTC. Translated: CASRPDRPLAKETQYF.

The chain links TRBV5-6 to TRBJ1-2; D call uncertain. V was clipped by 0 bases and J by 2 bases, with 5 bases between them. Per the germline V gene, CDR1 is SGHDT and CDR2 is YYEEEE. The CDR3 spans 13 residues. The CDR3 sequence: CASSLERNYGYTF. The CDR3 coding sequence is TGTGCCAGCAGCTTGGAACGGAACTATGGCTACACCTTC. Together with reference TRBV5-6 and TRBJ1-2, the CDR3 gives the full variable domain: DAGVTQSPTHLIKTRGQQVTLRCSPKSGHDTVSWYQQALGQGPQFIFQYYEEEERQRGNFPDRFSGHQFPNYSSELNVNALLLGDSALYLCASSLERNYGYTFGSGTRLTVV.

A single count supports this clone. The V gene is TRBV7-2, the J gene TRBJ1-4; the D is unclear. Germline V gives CDR1 SGHTA, CDR2 FQGNSA. The V gene lost 7 bases and the J gene lost 5 bases, with 14 bases spanning the gap. This CDR3 has 14 amino acids. The CDR3 DNA reads as TGTGCCAGCATGCTAGGGATAGGGAATGAAAAACTGTTTTTT. It is translated as CASMLGIGNEKLFF.

V usage is TRBV19 and J usage is TRBJ2-7, with 9 bases aligning to TRBD1. Germline CDR1 reads LNHDA; CDR2 reads SQIVND (reference sequence). V was clipped by 7 bases and J by 1 base; unmatched bases: 11. The CDR3 has 16 amino acids. The CDR3 is CASIRERDRDSYEQYF. Here the CDR3 DNA reads TGTGCCAGTATCCGGGAACGGGACAGGGATTCCTACGAGCAGTACTTC.

This clone was observed a single time. The chain uses TRBV10-2 and TRBJ2-1; 12 positions match TRBD2. The length of the CDR3 is 14 residues. With 4 bases clipped from V and 7 bases from J, the junction kept 2 bases outside the gene matches. Germline V gene sequence: CDR1 WSHSY, CDR2 SAAADI. The CDR3 is CASSGLAGVNEQFF. CDR3 nucleotides: TGCGCCAGCAGTGGACTAGCGGGGGTAAATGAGCAGTTCTTC.

The chain is built from TRBV11-2 and TRBJ2-7, with TRBD2 as a possible D gene (6 bases). The germline V gene encodes CDR1 SGHAT and CDR2 FQNNGV. Trimming shortened V by 4 bases and J by 0 bases, and 13 bases separated the two germline ends. The CDR3 loop spans 15 amino acids. The CDR3 here is CASSSLKRASYEQYF. The CDR3 nucleotides are TGTGCCAGCAGCTCGCTTAAGCGGGCCTCCTACGAGCAGTACTTC.

The chain is built from TRBV28 and TRBJ1-4; D is unresolved. From germline, CDR1 is MDHEN and CDR2 SYDVKM. CDR3 length: 15 residues. The V and J ends lost 3 bases and 3 bases respectively, with 11 bases between them. The CDR3 spells CASSLVVVANEKLFF. As DNA, the CDR3 is TGTGCCAGCAGTTTGGTAGTGGTCGCTAATGAAAAACTGTTTTTT.

The V and J genes are TRBV5-4 and TRBJ2-7, with D possibly called TRBD1 or TRBD2 (5 bases each). V was cut by 2 bases and J by 0 bases, with 15 bases left in between. CDR1 is SGHNT, CDR2 YYREEE, per germline (reference sequence). There are 16 residues in the CDR3. This chain's CDR3 is CASSLSGPRSSYEQYF. The CDR3 nucleotides read TGTGCCAGCAGCTTATCGGGGCCTAGGAGCTCCTACGAGCAGTACTTC.

This CDR3 reads CASSSNRGGETQYF. For the CDR3, the DNA is TGCGCCAGCAGCTCGAACAGGGGAGGGGAGACCCAGTACTTC. This chain links TRBV5-1 with TRBJ2-5, with D tentatively TRBD1 or TRBD2 (7 bases each). There are 14 residues in the CDR3. Per germline, CDR1 SGHRS and CDR2 YFSETQ. V was shortened by 3 bases and J by 5 bases, with 14 bases between the two germline ends.

The CDR3 here is CASSEFGAPNDEQFF. The CDR3 bases are TGTGCCAGCAGTGAATTCGGTGCTCCGAACGATGAGCAGTTCTTC. This chain links TRBV2 with TRBJ2-1; D gene ambiguous. The CDR3 has 15 residues. Germline V gene sequence: CDR1 SNHLY, CDR2 FYNNEI. The ends were cut back, 2 bases at V and 8 bases at J, with 16 bases in the middle.

V gene TRBV6-5 combines with J gene TRBJ2-1; a weak D match, TRBD2 (5 bases). With 7 bases removed from V and 0 bases from J, the gap between germline ends came to 7 bases. This CDR3 is 13 amino acids long. Looked up from germline, CDR1 is MNHEY and CDR2 is SVGAGI. CDR3 DNA sequence: TGTGCCAGCAATGCGGGCTCCTACAATGAGCAGTTCTTC. This gives the protein CASNAGSYNEQFF.

This chain uses TRBV11-1 with TRBJ2-3, with TRBD1 identical over 9 bases. The trim removed 3 bases at V and 6 bases at J, leaving 7 bases unmatched. This CDR3 has 15 residues. Germline CDR1 SGHAT, CDR2 FQDESV (reference sequence). The chain's CDR3 is CASSFSGTGPDTQYF. Written as DNA, the CDR3 is TGTGCCAGCAGCTTCTCCGGGACAGGGCCGGATACGCAGTATTTT.

This chain connects TRBV5-1 to TRBJ1-5; D might be TRBD1 (5 bases). Looked up from germline, CDR1 is SGHRS and CDR2 is YFSETQ. Trimming shortened V by 4 bases and J by 2 bases, and 10 bases separated the two germline ends. The CDR3 has 14 residues. CDR3 amino acids: CASSEQGGNQPQHF. In nucleotides, the CDR3 is TGCGCCAGCAGCGAACAAGGGGGCAATCAGCCCCAGCATTTT.

In this sample, this clone turned up a few times. V gene TRBV11-2 combines with J gene TRBJ2-3; the D gene could be TRBD1 or TRBD2 (6 bases each). V was pared by 2 bases and J by 2 bases, with 17 bases between. The CDR3 runs 17 residues. Looked up from germline, CDR1 is SGHAT and CDR2 is FQNNGV. The CDR3 sequence is CASSLRGFIADTDTQYF. The DNA for the CDR3 is TGTGCCAGCAGCTTAAGGGGGTTTATAGCGGACACAGATACGCAGTATTTT.

The chain recombines TRBV6-6 with TRBJ2-1, with D possibly being TRBD2 (5 bases). Germline CDR1 is MNHNY and CDR2 is SVGAGI (reference sequence). V lost 2 bases, J lost 10 bases, and 9 bases lay in between. CDR3 size: 12 residues. The CDR3 nucleotides are TGTGCCAGCAGTTACCCGACGGGGGAGCAGTTCTTC. Its protein is CASSYPTGEQFF.

The chain couples TRBV5-1 to TRBJ2-1; the match to TRBD2 covers 8 bases. The germline V gene encodes CDR1 SGHRS and CDR2 YFSETQ. Trimming at V came to 3 bases and at J to 10 bases, leaving 9 bases not matched to a gene. The CDR3 length is 14 residues. CDR3 in DNA: TGCGCCAGCAGCTCAGCGGGGGCCCCGGGGGAGCAGTTCTTC. Its translation is CASSSAGAPGEQFF.

The chain combines TRBV6-1 with TRBJ1-1; D not resolved. The CDR3 extends over 13 amino acids. Trimming took 0 bases from V and 3 from J, leaving 5 bases between them. Looked up from germline, CDR1 is MNHNS and CDR2 is SASEGT. The CDR3 sequence: CASSEARYTEAFF. CDR3 sequence (DNA): TGTGCCAGCAGTGAAGCAAGGTACACTGAAGCTTTCTTT.

The sample holds a few counts of this clone. The chain is built from TRBV27 and TRBJ2-2; 8 nucleotides align to TRBD1. The V gene end was trimmed by 6 bases and the J gene end by 2 bases; junction bases not matched to a gene: 8. This CDR3 contains 16 residues. Germline V gene data show CDR1 as MNHEY and CDR2 as SMNVEV (reference sequence). CDR3 amino acids: CASSQAGGINTGELFF. The CDR3 region has the DNA TGTGCCAGCAGCCAGGCAGGGGGCATCAACACCGGGGAGCTGTTTTTT.

This chain links TRBV6-6 with TRBJ1-1; the D is unclear. Looked up from germline, CDR1 is MNHNY and CDR2 is SVGAGI (reference sequence). The CDR3 totals 11 residues. V lost 8 bases and J 11 bases, leaving 15 bases between the germline ends. Here the CDR3 reads CASSGGGWAFF. The DNA for the CDR3 is TGTGCCAGCTCGGGCGGAGGATGGGCTTTCTTT.

This clone appeared a few times. The chain links TRBV5-1 to TRBJ2-5, with 11 positions matching TRBD2. This CDR3 spans 15 amino acids. With V trimmed by 3 bases and J by 3 bases, 4 bases remained unmatched. Germline V lookup: CDR1 SGHRS, CDR2 YFSETQ. CDR3 in amino acids: CASSSLGLAEETQYF. The CDR3, as DNA: TGCGCCAGCAGCTCCCTGGGACTAGCGGAAGAGACCCAGTACTTC. Combining the CDR3 with reference TRBV5-1 and TRBJ2-5 gives the whole variable domain KAGVTQTPRYLIKTRGQQVTLSCSPISGHRSVSWYQQTPGQGLQFLFEYFSETQRNKGNFPGRFSGRQFSNSRSEMNVSTLELGDSALYLCASSSLGLAEETQYFGPGTRLLVL.